Following are 18 T cell receptor beta chains from one sample sequenced in a study of CD8 T cells in Susac syndrome. Random hexamers served to reverse transcribe roughly 0.5 to 1 ug RNA. TCRdb independently ran MiXCR on the immunoSEQ multiplex PCR reads; one entry per CDR3 protein. The repertoire holds 150,000 to 200,000 distinct CDR3 sequences, with roughly 95% as singletons. Sequenced: CD4+ T cells from PBMCs. Source of these receptors: a human donor with multiple sclerosis.

As concerns this clonotype: The junction departs from the called germline gene at one end, perhaps through a read error. The chain links TRBV20-1 to TRBJ2-5; D uncertain. Germline V gene sequence: CDR1 DFQATT, CDR2 SNEGSKA (reference sequence). The CDR3 is made up of 12 amino acids. CDR3 sequence reads: CSAGDIQETQYF. Here the CDR3 DNA reads TGCAGTGCTGGAGATATCCAAGAGACCCAGTACTTC.

J is TRBJ2-5 and V is TRBV5-1; 8 nucleotides align to TRBD1. V dropped 6 bases and J dropped 4; count of bases not matched to a gene: 2. The germline V gene encodes CDR1 SGHRS and CDR2 YFSETQ. The CDR3 is 12 residues long. The CDR3 here is CASNGQGETQYF. CDR3 sequence (DNA): TGCGCCAGCAACGGACAGGGAGAGACCCAGTACTTC.

The chain joins TRBV3-1 to TRBJ2-5, with 9 nucleotides matching TRBD2. Germline loops: CDR1 LGHDT, CDR2 YNNKEL (reference sequence). This CDR3 has 14 amino acids. V lost 1 base and J lost 5; bases outside the gene matches: 2. The DNA of the CDR3 is TGTGCCAGCAGCCAAGCGGCGGGAGGGGAGACCCAGTACTTC. It specifies CASSQAAGGETQYF.

The chain couples TRBV6-2 or TRBV6-3 to TRBJ1-2; possibly TRBD1 for D (6 bases). The V gene's germline CDR1 is MNHEY and CDR2 SVGEGT. V dropped 6 bases and J dropped 9 bases, with 17 bases sitting between them. The CDR3 is made up of 13 amino acids. CDR3 bases: TGTGCCAGCAGCCGGACGGGGGCTATTAGCTACACCTTC. Its protein product is CASSRTGAISYTF.

The chain carries TRBV20-1 and TRBJ1-2; D uncertain. From germline, CDR1 is DFQATT and CDR2 SNEGSKA (reference sequence). V lost 6 bases, J lost 6 bases, and 14 bases lay in between. This CDR3 is built from 12 residues. DNA of the CDR3: TGCAGTGCCCGTCCCCCGGAGGATGGCTACACCTTC. Amino acid sequence: CSARPPEDGYTF.

The chain has TRBV6-6 and TRBJ2-2; D assignment may be TRBD1 or TRBD2 (5 bases each). Germline assignment: CDR1 MNHNY and CDR2 SVGAGI (reference sequence). The CDR3 runs to 14 residues. V was shortened by 2 bases and J by 6 bases, with 10 bases between the two germline ends. The CDR3 loop is CASSYGGWSGELFF. The CDR3 bases are TGTGCCAGCAGTTACGGGGGTTGGTCCGGGGAGCTGTTTTTT.

This rearrangement joins TRBV29-1 to TRBJ2-5; D is uncertain. The CDR3 consists of 14 residues. Trimming stripped 4 bases from V and 1 base from J, with 13 bases between. The germline CDR1 and CDR2 sequences are SQVTM and ANQGSEA. The CDR3 loop is CSVVPSGVQETQYF. The CDR3, as DNA: TGCAGCGTTGTTCCGTCTGGGGTCCAAGAGACCCAGTACTTC. Full variable domain (outside the CDR3, taken from reference TRBV29-1 and TRBJ2-5): SAVISQKPSRDICQRGTSLTIQCQVDSQVTMMFWYRQQPGQSLTLIATANQGSEATYESGFVIDKFPISRPNLTFSTLTVSNMSPEDSSIYLCSVVPSGVQETQYFGPGTRLLVL.

V usage is TRBV28 and J usage is TRBJ2-7; either TRBD1 or TRBD2 may supply D (6 bases each). CDR1 is MDHEN, CDR2 SYDVKM, per germline. The V and J ends lost 3 bases and 3 bases respectively, with 18 bases between them. The CDR3 sequence is 16 residues long. In nucleotides, the CDR3 is TGTGCCAGCAGTTTCAACTACCGGGGGCCTAGCTACGAGCAGTACTTC. This gives the protein CASSFNYRGPSYEQYF.

V and J are TRBV7-2 and TRBJ1-2; 8 bases map to TRBD1. With 1 base clipped from V and 8 bases from J, the junction kept 6 bases outside the gene matches. This CDR3 is built from 14 residues. CDR1 and CDR2 (germline): SGHTA, FQGNSA. The CDR3 DNA follows: TGTGCCAGCAGCTTAGATCAGGGGGCCCGGGGCTACACCTTC. It is translated as CASSLDQGARGYTF.

The chain uses TRBV2 and TRBJ1-1; D gene ambiguous. The germline gives CDR1 SNHLY, CDR2 FYNNEI. Trimming cost V 7 bases and J 4 bases, with 16 bases left between them. The CDR3 contains 14 residues. CDR3 bases: TGTGCCAGCATCGACCACACCCGGATCACTGAAGCTTTCTTT. Protein: CASIDHTRITEAFF. Full variable domain (rest looked up from reference TRBV2 and TRBJ1-1): EPEVTQTPSHQVTQMGQEVILRCVPISNHLYFYWYRQILGQKVEFLVSFYNNEISEKSEIFDDQFSVERPDGSNFTLKIRSTKLEDSAMYFCASIDHTRITEAFFGQGTRLTVV.

The chain links TRBV28 to TRBJ2-5; tentative D call: TRBD1 (6 bases). Trimming cost V 2 bases and J 4 bases, with 14 bases left between them. The CDR3 spans 15 residues. Germline values: CDR1 MDHEN, CDR2 SYDVKM. CDR3 region: CASSLEGGRRETQYF. The CDR3 nucleotides read TGTGCCAGCAGTTTAGAAGGGGGTAGGAGAGAGACCCAGTACTTC.

For this clonotype: Germline and junction disagree at one end, which may indicate a read error. This chain connects TRBV2 to TRBJ2-7; D is unclear. The germline CDR1 and CDR2 sequences are SNHLY and FYNNEI. The length of the CDR3 is 13 residues. The CDR3 sequence is CASSDLSERVGDF. The CDR3 DNA sequence: TGTGCCAGCAGTGATTTGTCCGAAAGAGTTGGGGACTTC.

V is TRBV16 and J is TRBJ1-1; maybe TRBD1 (5 bases). From germline, CDR1 is KGHSY and CDR2 FQNENV. The CDR3 has 14 amino acids. With 2 bases removed from V and 4 bases from J, the gap between germline ends came to 11 bases. CDR3 DNA sequence: TGTGCCAGCAGCCAAGTGGGGGGACCCACTGAAGCTTTCTTT. Translation: CASSQVGGPTEAFF.

The gene calls are TRBV28 and TRBJ1-1; D unresolved. This CDR3 is built from 10 residues. CDR1 is MDHEN, CDR2 SYDVKM, per germline. Trimming stripped 7 bases from V and 7 bases from J, with 7 bases between. CDR3 amino acids: CASKDVEAFF. Here the CDR3 DNA reads TGTGCCAGCAAGGACGTTGAAGCTTTCTTT.

The chain is built from TRBV27 and TRBJ2-5, with D possibly TRBD2 on 5 matching bases. The CDR3 is made up of 13 amino acids. The germline V gene encodes CDR1 MNHEY and CDR2 SMNVEV (reference sequence). V shed 6 bases and J shed 4 bases, with 12 bases lying between them. CDR3 sequence (DNA): TGTGCCAGCAGCCCAGCGGCACGAGAGACCCAGTACTTC. This gives the protein CASSPAARETQYF.

V is TRBV7-6 and J is TRBJ2-1, with 9 bases fitting TRBD2. The V gene end was trimmed by 5 bases and the J gene end by 10 bases; junction bases not matched to a gene: 6. CDR3 length equals 13 residues. Germline V lookup: CDR1 SGHVS, CDR2 FNYEAQ. The CDR3 reads CASSRSGSQEQFF. The CDR3, as DNA: TGTGCCAGCAGCCGTAGCGGGAGTCAAGAGCAGTTCTTC.

In its sample, this clonotype was seen once. The chain combines TRBV3-1 with TRBJ1-4; D gene uncertain. Germline V lookup: CDR1 LGHDT, CDR2 YNNKEL (reference sequence). Trimming took 2 bases from V and 7 from J, leaving 17 bases between them. The CDR3 loop spans 16 amino acids. In DNA form, the CDR3 reads TGTGCCAGCAGCCAAACCATCGGCAGCCACCCTGAAAAACTGTTTTTT. Encoded protein: CASSQTIGSHPEKLFF.

The chain uses TRBV7-2 and TRBJ2-6; D gene unclear. Trimming stripped 5 bases from V and 2 bases from J, with 13 bases between. The CDR3 covers 16 residues. In germline, CDR1 is SGHTA, CDR2 FQGNSA. The CDR3 is CASSPHLGTGANVLTF. CDR3 sequence (DNA): TGTGCCAGCAGCCCGCATTTAGGGACTGGGGCCAACGTCCTGACTTTC.